This T cell receptor (beta chain) is from a study of T cell responses to AZD1222 COVID-19 vaccine. General study findings and limits: Among AZD1222 vaccinees, only 5 to 7 were seropositive at baseline. Receipt of two AZD1222 doses was followed by a rise in Spike-specific TCR breadth and depth. Clonal diversity may have been underestimated in mostly white British donors.

Note on this clone: Its antigen is still unknown.

Sequencing used immunoSEQ multiplex PCR; TCRdb keeps in-frame clones, though not all of them. The data show about 120,000 clones, 75% to 95% seen once. The CDR3 loop spans 15 amino acids. In germline, CDR1 is SGHAT, CDR2 FQNNGV. V shed 3 bases and J 4 bases; nucleotides not matched to a gene: 5. This rearrangement joins TRBV11-2 to TRBJ1-4, with 7 bases lining up with TRBD1. Source: peripheral blood, taken on day 0 of AZD1222 vaccination. The receptor's source is an adult in good health. CDR3 sequence (DNA): TGTGCCAGCAGCTTGGAGGGACAGAGTAATGAAAAACTGTTTTTT. It is translated as CASSLEGQSNEKLFF.